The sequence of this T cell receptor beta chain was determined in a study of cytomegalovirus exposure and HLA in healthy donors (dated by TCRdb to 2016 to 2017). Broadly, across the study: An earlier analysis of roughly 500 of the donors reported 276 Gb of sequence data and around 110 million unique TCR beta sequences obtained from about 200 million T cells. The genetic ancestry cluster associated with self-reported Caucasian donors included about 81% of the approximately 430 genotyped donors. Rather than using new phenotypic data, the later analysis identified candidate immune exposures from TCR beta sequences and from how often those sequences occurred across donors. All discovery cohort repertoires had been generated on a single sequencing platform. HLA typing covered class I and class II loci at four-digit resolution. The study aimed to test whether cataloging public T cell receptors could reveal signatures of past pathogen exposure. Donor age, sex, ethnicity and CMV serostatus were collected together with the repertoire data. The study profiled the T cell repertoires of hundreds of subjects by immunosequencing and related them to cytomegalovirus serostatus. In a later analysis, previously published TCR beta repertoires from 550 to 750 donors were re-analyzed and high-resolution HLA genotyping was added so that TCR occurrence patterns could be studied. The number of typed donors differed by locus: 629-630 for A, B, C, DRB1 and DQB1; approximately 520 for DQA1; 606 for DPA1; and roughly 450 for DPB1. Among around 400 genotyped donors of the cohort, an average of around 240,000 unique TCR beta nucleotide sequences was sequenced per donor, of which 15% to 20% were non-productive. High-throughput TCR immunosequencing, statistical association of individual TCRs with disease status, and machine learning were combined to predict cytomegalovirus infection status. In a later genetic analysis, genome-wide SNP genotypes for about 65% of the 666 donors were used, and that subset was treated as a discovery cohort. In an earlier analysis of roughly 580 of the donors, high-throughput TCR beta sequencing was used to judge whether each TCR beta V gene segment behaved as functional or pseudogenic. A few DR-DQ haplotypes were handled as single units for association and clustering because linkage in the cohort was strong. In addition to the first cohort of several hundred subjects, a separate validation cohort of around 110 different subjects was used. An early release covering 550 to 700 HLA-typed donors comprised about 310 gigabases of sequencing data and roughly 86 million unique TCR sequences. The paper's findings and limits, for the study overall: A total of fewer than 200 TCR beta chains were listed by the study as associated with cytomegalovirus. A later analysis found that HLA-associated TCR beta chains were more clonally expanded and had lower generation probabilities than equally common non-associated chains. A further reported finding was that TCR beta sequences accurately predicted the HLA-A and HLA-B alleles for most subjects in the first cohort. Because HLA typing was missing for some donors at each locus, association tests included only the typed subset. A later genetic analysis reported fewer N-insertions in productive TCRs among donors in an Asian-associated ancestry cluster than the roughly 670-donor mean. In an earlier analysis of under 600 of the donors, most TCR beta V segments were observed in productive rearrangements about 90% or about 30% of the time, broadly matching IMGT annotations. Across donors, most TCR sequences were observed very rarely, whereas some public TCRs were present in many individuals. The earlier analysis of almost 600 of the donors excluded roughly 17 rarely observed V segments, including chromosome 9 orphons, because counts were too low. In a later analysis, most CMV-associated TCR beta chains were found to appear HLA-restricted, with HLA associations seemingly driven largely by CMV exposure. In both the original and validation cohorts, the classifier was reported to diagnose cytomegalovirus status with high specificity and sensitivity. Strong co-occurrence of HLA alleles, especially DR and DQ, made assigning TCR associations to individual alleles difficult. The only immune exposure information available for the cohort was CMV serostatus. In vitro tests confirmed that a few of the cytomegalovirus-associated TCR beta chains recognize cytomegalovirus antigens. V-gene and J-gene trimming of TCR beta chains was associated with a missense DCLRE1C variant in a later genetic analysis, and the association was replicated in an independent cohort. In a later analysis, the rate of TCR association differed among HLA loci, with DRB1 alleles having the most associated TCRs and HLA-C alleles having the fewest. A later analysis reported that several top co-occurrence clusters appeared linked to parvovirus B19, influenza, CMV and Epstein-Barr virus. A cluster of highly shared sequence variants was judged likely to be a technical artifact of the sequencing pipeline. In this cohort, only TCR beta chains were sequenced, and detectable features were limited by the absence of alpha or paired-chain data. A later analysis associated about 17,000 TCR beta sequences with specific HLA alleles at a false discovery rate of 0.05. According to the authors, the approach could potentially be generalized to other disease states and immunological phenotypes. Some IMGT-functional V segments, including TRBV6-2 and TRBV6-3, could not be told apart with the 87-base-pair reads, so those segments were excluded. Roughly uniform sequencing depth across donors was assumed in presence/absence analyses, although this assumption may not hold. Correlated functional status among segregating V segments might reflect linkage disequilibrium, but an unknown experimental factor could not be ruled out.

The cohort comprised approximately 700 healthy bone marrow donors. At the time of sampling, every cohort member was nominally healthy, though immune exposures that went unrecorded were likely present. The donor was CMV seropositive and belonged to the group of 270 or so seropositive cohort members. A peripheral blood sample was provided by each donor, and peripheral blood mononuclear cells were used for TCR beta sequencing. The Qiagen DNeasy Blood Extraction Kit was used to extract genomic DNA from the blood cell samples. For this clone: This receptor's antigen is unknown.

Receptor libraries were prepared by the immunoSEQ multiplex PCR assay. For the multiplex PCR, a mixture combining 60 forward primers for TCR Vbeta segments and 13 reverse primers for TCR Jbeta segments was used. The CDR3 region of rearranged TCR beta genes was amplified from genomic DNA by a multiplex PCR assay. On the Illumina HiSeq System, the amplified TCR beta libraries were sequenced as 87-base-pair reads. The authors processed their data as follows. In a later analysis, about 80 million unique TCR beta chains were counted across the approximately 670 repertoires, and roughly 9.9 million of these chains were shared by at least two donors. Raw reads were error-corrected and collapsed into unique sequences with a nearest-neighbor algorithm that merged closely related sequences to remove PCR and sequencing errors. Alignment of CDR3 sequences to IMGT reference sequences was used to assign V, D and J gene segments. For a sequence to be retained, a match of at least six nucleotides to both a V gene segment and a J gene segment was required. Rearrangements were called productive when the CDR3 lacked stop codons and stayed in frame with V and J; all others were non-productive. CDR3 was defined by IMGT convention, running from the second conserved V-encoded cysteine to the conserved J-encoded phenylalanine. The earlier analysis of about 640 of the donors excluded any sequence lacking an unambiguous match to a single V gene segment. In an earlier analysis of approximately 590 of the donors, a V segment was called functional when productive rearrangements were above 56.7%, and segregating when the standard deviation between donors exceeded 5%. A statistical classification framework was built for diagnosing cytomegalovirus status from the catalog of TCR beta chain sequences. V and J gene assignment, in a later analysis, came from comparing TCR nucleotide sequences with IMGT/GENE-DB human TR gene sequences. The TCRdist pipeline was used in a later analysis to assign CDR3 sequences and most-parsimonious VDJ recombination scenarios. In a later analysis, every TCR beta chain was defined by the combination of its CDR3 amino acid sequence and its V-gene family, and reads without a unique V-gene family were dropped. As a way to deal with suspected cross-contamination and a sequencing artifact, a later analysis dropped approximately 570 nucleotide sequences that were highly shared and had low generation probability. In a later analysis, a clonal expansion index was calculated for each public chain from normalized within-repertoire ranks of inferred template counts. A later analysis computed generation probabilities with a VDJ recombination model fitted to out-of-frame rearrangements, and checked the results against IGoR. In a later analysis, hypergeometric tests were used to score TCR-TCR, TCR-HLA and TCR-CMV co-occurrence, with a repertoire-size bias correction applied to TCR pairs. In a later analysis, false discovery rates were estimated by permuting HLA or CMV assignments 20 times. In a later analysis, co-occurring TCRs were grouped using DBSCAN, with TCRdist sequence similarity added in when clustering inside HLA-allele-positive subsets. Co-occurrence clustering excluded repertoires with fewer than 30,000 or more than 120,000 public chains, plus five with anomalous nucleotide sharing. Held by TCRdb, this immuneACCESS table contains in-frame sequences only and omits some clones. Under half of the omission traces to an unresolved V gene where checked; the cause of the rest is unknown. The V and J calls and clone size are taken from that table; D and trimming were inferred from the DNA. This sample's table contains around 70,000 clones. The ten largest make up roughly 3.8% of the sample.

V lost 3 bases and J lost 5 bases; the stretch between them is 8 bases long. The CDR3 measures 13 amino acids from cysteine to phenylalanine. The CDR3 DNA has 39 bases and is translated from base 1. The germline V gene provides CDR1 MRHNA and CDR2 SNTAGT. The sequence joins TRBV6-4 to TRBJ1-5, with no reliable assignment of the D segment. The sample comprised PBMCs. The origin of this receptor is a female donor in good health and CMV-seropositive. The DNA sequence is TGTGCCAGCAGTGAATGGCCCGATCAGCCCCAGCATTTT. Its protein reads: CASSEWPDQPQHF.